The next 31 T cell receptor beta chains were all read from a single sample in a study of T-cell memory formation after mild COVID-19. TCRdb re-called the 5' RACE reads through MiXCR, storing one row per CDR3 protein. The repertoire includes 190,000 or so distinct CDR3 sequences, about 10% of them detected once, and roughly 3.2% sits in the top ten. Input material: PBMCs or a T cell subset sorted from them (not recorded which). These receptors all come from a man younger than 30 who had mild COVID-19 (a few samples of this study predate the infection). Cell type and time point are not known.

This clonotype appeared a few times. V usage is TRBV7-2 and J usage is TRBJ1-1; the D gene is possibly TRBD1 (6 bases). V was pared by 5 bases and J by 7 bases, with 23 bases between. The CDR3 consists of 16 residues. The germline V gene encodes CDR1 SGHTA and CDR2 FQGNSA. The CDR3 loop is CASSLRQAQTTNEAFF. The DNA for the CDR3 is TGTGCCAGCAGCCTCCGACAGGCGCAGACTACCAATGAAGCTTTCTTT.

The rearrangement uses TRBV7-2 and TRBJ2-5; D is unclear. The CDR3 is 14 amino acids. V dropped 2 bases and J dropped 5 bases, with 12 bases sitting between them. CDR1 and CDR2 from the germline V gene are SGHTA and FQGNSA. The CDR3 DNA reads as TGTGCCAGCAGCTTATCGGTAGGGTCCGAGACCCAGTACTTC. This sequence encodes CASSLSVGSETQYF.

This sequence joins TRBV29-1 and TRBJ1-1; 8 positions agree with TRBD1. V was clipped by 7 bases and J by 4 bases; unmatched bases: 11. Germline values: CDR1 SQVTM, CDR2 ANQGSEA. The CDR3 loop spans 14 amino acids. Here the CDR3 DNA reads TGCAGCGCCGAAGGACAGGGTCGTGGCACTGAAGCTTTCTTT. Translation: CSAEGQGRGTEAFF.

The chain is built from TRBV20-1 and TRBJ2-5, with TRBD2 identical over 8 bases. The V gene's germline CDR1 is DFQATT and CDR2 SNEGSKA (reference sequence). The CDR3 has 15 residues. V lost 1 base to trimming and J lost 2 bases; unmatched junction nucleotides: 6. The CDR3 loop reads CSARASGGAQETQYF. CDR3 coding DNA: TGCAGTGCTAGAGCGAGCGGGGGTGCTCAAGAGACCCAGTACTTC.

This clonotype was seen a few times. This sequence joins TRBV5-5 and TRBJ1-5, with unresolved D. Trimming removed 1 base at V and 4 bases at J, with 9 bases between. The germline CDR1 and CDR2 sequences are SGHKS and YYEKEE (reference sequence). This CDR3 comprises 14 residues. CDR3 DNA: TGTGCCAGCAGCTTGTGGCAGAAAAATCAGCCCCAGCATTTT. This encodes CASSLWQKNQPQHF.

This clonotype is termed medium-sized (0.01 to 0.1%). The chain links TRBV29-1 to TRBJ1-4, with 7 bases identical to TRBD1. This CDR3 contains 13 residues. Looked up from germline, CDR1 is SQVTM and CDR2 is ANQGSEA. With V trimmed by 5 bases and J by 7 bases, 7 bases remained unmatched. The CDR3 spells CSVRDSGGEKLFF. The CDR3 bases are TGCAGCGTTAGGGACAGCGGAGGTGAAAAACTGTTTTTT.

In this sample, this clonotype turned up many times. This chain connects TRBV10-3 to TRBJ2-2; the match to TRBD1 covers 11 bases. Germline V CDR1 and CDR2: ENHRY, SYGVKD. The junction had 9 bases not matched to a gene; V was cut back by 0 bases and J by 6 bases. CDR3 length equals 18 residues. The CDR3 here is CAISESYPGQGASGELFF. The CDR3 DNA reads TGTGCCATCAGTGAGTCCTACCCAGGACAGGGGGCCTCCGGGGAGCTGTTTTTT.

This clonotype appeared a few times. CDR3 sequence reads: CSAAKTSGGDEQFF. The CDR3 DNA is TGCAGTGCTGCCAAGACTAGCGGGGGAGATGAGCAGTTCTTC. This rearrangement joins TRBV20-1 to TRBJ2-1, with 12 bases aligning to TRBD2. Germline loops: CDR1 DFQATT, CDR2 SNEGSKA (reference sequence). The length of the CDR3 is 14 residues. V trimming: 5 bases; J trimming: 8 bases; junction bases outside the gene matches: 7.

V gene TRBV6-2 or TRBV6-3 combines with J gene TRBJ2-7, with D possibly matching TRBD2 (5 bases). Trimming took off 0 bases at V and 12 bases at J, with 12 bases between the two ends. The germline CDR1 and CDR2 sequences are MNHEY and SVGEGT. The CDR3 has 12 amino acids. The CDR3 protein is CASSYSDYRRYF. CDR3 nucleotides: TGTGCCAGCAGTTACTCAGACTACCGGCGGTACTTC.

The chain combines TRBV20-1 with TRBJ1-1, with 9 bases lining up with TRBD1. This CDR3 has 14 amino acids. Unmatched junction bases numbered 5, after V lost 2 bases and J lost 4 bases. Germline lookup yields CDR1 DFQATT and CDR2 SNEGSKA (reference sequence). The CDR3 sequence is CSARPQDRGTEAFF. CDR3 in DNA: TGCAGTGCTAGACCCCAGGACAGGGGCACTGAAGCTTTCTTT.

Ten or more counts support this clonotype. The chain couples TRBV7-9 to TRBJ2-1, with D uncertain. This CDR3 has 15 amino acids. Trimming left V 3 bases short and J 7 bases short, with 16 bases between. In germline, CDR1 is SEHNR, CDR2 FQNEAQ (reference sequence). The DNA for the CDR3 is TGTGCCAGCAGCTTCCCGCCCCGGTTGGGAAATGAGCAGTTCTTC. This encodes CASSFPPRLGNEQFF.

This clonotype was seen a handful of times. The genes are TRBV6-6 and TRBJ2-2; D may correspond to TRBD1 or TRBD2 (7 bases each). There are 14 residues in the CDR3. Germline CDR1 and CDR2: MNHNY and SVGAGI (reference sequence). Trimming cost V 2 bases and J 6 bases, with 10 bases left between them. In DNA, the CDR3 is TGTGCCAGCAGTTACCAGGGGGGGTCCGGGGAGCTGTTTTTT. This gives the protein CASSYQGGSGELFF.

The chain has TRBV7-9 and TRBJ1-1; D perhaps matches TRBD1 (5 bases). CDR1 and CDR2 from the germline V gene are SEHNR and FQNEAQ (reference sequence). This CDR3 spans 14 amino acids. V dropped 2 bases and J dropped 3 bases, with 10 bases sitting between them. CDR3: CASSLKGRDTEAFF. The CDR3 DNA sequence: TGTGCCAGCAGCTTAAAGGGGCGAGACACTGAAGCTTTCTTT.

This clonotype was seen a few times. The gene calls are TRBV28 and TRBJ2-5, with D maybe TRBD2 (6 bases). The CDR3 runs 12 residues. Germline V gene lookup returns CDR1 MDHEN and CDR2 SYDVKM. V lost 5 bases and J 4 bases, leaving 8 bases between the germline ends. The CDR3 nucleotides read TGTGCCAGCAGTCCAGCGGGAGAGACCCAGTACTTC. It codes for CASSPAGETQYF.

This clonotype was observed a few times. The chain links TRBV20-1 to TRBJ2-3; the D gene is possibly TRBD1 (5 bases). V was trimmed by 0 bases and J by 0 bases, leaving 10 bases between them. The CDR3 is 15 amino acids. The germline gives CDR1 DFQATT, CDR2 SNEGSKA (reference sequence). This chain's CDR3 is CSARDWGRSTDTQYF. CDR3 bases: TGCAGTGCTAGAGATTGGGGCCGCAGCACAGATACGCAGTATTTT.

This sequence joins TRBV7-2 and TRBJ2-5; D not certain. CDR3 size: 13 residues. Trimming left V 3 bases short and J 7 bases short, with 12 bases between. The germline V gene has CDR1 SGHTA and CDR2 FQGNSA. CDR3: CASSFVGIGTQYF. The CDR3 coding sequence is TGTGCCAGCAGCTTTGTAGGAATTGGGACCCAGTACTTC.

This clonotype was detected a few times. V gene TRBV12-3 or TRBV12-4 combines with J gene TRBJ2-3; a possible D gene is TRBD2 (6 bases). The CDR3 runs to 15 residues. Between the trimmed V and J ends, which lost 4 bases and 2 bases, there was a span of 13 bases. CDR3: CASSSRGSPTDTQYF. DNA for the CDR3: TGTGCCAGCAGTTCACGGGGGTCCCCCACAGATACGCAGTATTTT.

The chain joins TRBV7-2 to TRBJ1-6, with D uncertain. Between the trimmed V and J ends, which lost 2 bases and 8 bases, there was a span of 10 bases. The length of the CDR3 is 14 residues. Germline V CDR1 and CDR2: SGHTA, FQGNSA. The CDR3 is CASSLRGSHSPLHF. The CDR3 DNA reads TGTGCCAGCAGCTTAAGAGGGAGTCATTCACCCCTCCACTTT.

The chain carries TRBV10-2 and TRBJ1-3, with a tentative D call TRBD1 (5 bases). The ends were cut back, 4 bases at V and 8 bases at J, with 18 bases in the middle. The CDR3 is 15 residues long. Germline V CDR1 and CDR2: WSHSY, SAAADI. The CDR3 here is CASSGGDGGGDTIYF. In DNA form, the CDR3 reads TGCGCCAGCAGTGGGGGGGACGGCGGAGGAGACACCATATATTTT.

This clonotype was seen ten or more times. This sequence joins TRBV5-6 and TRBJ2-3, with D possibly TRBD2 on 11 matching bases. The germline V gene has CDR1 SGHDT and CDR2 YYEEEE. The V and J ends lost 3 bases and 2 bases respectively, with 34 bases between them. The CDR3 has 22 amino acids. This CDR3 reads CASSSPRGQGTLLAGVTDTQYF. CDR3 bases: TGTGCCAGCAGCTCCCCCAGGGGACAGGGGACCCTACTAGCGGGGGTCACAGATACGCAGTATTTT.

This clonotype turned up a few times. The chain joins TRBV2 to TRBJ2-1, with D hard to call. V was cut by 1 base and J by 0 bases, with 10 bases left in between. The CDR3 sequence is 16 residues long. Germline CDR1 is SNHLY and CDR2 is FYNNEI. DNA of the CDR3: TGTGCCAGCAGTGAAGGGCTCCTGAGCTCCTACAATGAGCAGTTCTTC. Residues: CASSEGLLSSYNEQFF.

The table lists this clonotype with a few counts. The chain employs TRBV4-1 and TRBJ1-5; D is unclear. Trimming cost V 4 bases and J 0 bases, with 7 bases left between them. The germline gives CDR1 MGHRA, CDR2 YSYEKL. This CDR3 has 14 residues. CDR3 coding DNA: TGCGCCAGCAGCCGTCCAGGTAGCAATCAGCCCCAGCATTTT. Its translation is CASSRPGSNQPQHF.

This rearrangement joins TRBV11-2 to TRBJ2-5; unclear D gene. The germline gives CDR1 SGHAT, CDR2 FQNNGV. CDR3 size: 13 residues. Trimming stripped 2 bases from V and 5 bases from J, with 9 bases between. CDR3 amino acids: CASSLTAGETQYF. In DNA, the CDR3 is TGTGCCAGCAGCTTAACCGCCGGGGAGACCCAGTACTTC.

The chain has TRBV28 and TRBJ1-1; 10 bases map to TRBD1. CDR3 size: 15 residues. The junction had 9 bases not matched to a gene; V was cut back by 6 bases and J by 5 bases. CDR1 MDHEN and CDR2 SYDVKM come from the germline V gene. CDR3 nucleotides: TGTGCCAGCAGCTCCTCGGGACAGGGGAAAACTGAAGCTTTCTTT. Translated: CASSSSGQGKTEAFF.

The chain uses TRBV24-1 and TRBJ2-3; D is uncertain. CDR1 and CDR2 from the germline V gene are KGHDR and SFDVKD. The CDR3 has 14 amino acids. Between the trimmed V and J ends, which lost 3 bases and 1 base, there was a span of 7 bases. The CDR3 region is CATSDGPGTDTQYF. In nucleotides, the CDR3 is TGTGCCACCAGTGATGGCCCAGGCACAGATACGCAGTATTTT.

A few counts support this clonotype. CDR3 region: CASSRTLGATNEKLFF. The CDR3 DNA reads TGTGCCAGCAGCCGAACCTTGGGGGCAACTAATGAAAAACTGTTTTTT. This chain links TRBV7-9 with TRBJ1-4; D might be TRBD1 (5 bases). Trimming took off 5 bases at V and 0 bases at J, with 13 bases between the two ends. The germline CDR1 and CDR2 sequences are SEHNR and FQNEAQ (reference sequence). CDR3 length equals 16 residues.

This clonotype was seen a few times. The chain joins TRBV7-2 to TRBJ1-5; the D is unclear. This CDR3 is 15 amino acids long. V shed 5 bases and J shed 0 bases, with 11 bases lying between them. CDR1 and CDR2 from the germline V gene are SGHTA and FQGNSA. CDR3: CASSPSLYSNQPQHF. The CDR3 nucleotides read TGTGCCAGCAGCCCAAGCTTGTATAGCAATCAGCCCCAGCATTTT. Variable domain in full (rest from reference TRBV7-2 and TRBJ1-5): GAGVSQSPSNKVTEKGKDVELRCDPISGHTALYWYRQSLGQGLEFLIYFQGNSAPDKSGLPSDRFSAERTGGSVSTLTIQRTQQEDSAVYLCASSPSLYSNQPQHFGDGTRLSIL.

The CDR3 spells CASSLADRTDTQYF. The CDR3 DNA sequence: TGCGCCAGTTCTCTAGCGGACCGCACAGATACGCAGTATTTT. J is TRBJ2-3 and V is TRBV5-1, with 7 positions matching TRBD2. V lost 8 bases and J lost 1; bases outside the gene matches: 7. CDR1 is SGHRS, CDR2 YFSETQ, per germline. The CDR3 sequence is 14 residues long. Using reference TRBV5-1 and TRBJ2-3 for the parts outside the CDR3, the full variable domain is KAGVTQTPRYLIKTRGQQVTLSCSPISGHRSVSWYQQTPGQGLQFLFEYFSETQRNKGNFPGRFSGRQFSNSRSEMNVSTLELGDSALYLCASSLADRTDTQYFGPGTRLTVL.

This clonotype has a count of ten or more. The chain joins TRBV5-1 to TRBJ2-5; D may be TRBD1 (6 bases). Germline V gene sequence: CDR1 SGHRS, CDR2 YFSETQ. CDR3 length equals 16 residues. Deletions cut 4 bases from V and 5 bases from J, with 21 bases between. The CDR3 loop is CASSPRWTDQGETQYF. CDR3 in DNA: TGCGCCAGCAGCCCGAGATGGACAGACCAAGGGGAGACCCAGTACTTC.

This clonotype was picked up a small number of times. This chain joins TRBV28 and TRBJ1-1, with D perhaps TRBD1 (6 bases). The germline gives CDR1 MDHEN, CDR2 SYDVKM. The CDR3 contains 15 residues. Trimming cost V 8 bases and J 1 base, with 17 bases left between them. The CDR3 is CASGSSGTRNTEAFF. CDR3 nucleotide sequence: TGTGCCAGCGGCTCTTCCGGGACACGGAACACTGAAGCTTTCTTT.

The gene calls are TRBV7-9 and TRBJ2-5; D call uncertain. V lost 4 bases, J lost 7 bases, and 19 bases lay in between. The CDR3 sequence is 15 residues long. Germline-derived CDR1 and CDR2 are SEHNR and FQNEAQ (reference sequence). The CDR3 protein is CASSYSRSILGTQYF. As DNA, the CDR3 is TGTGCCAGCAGCTACTCCCGGTCTATTTTGGGGACCCAGTACTTC. The full variable domain, its missing parts supplied by reference TRBV7-9 and TRBJ2-5, is DTGVSQNPRHKITKRGQNVTFRCDPISEHNRLYWYRQTLGQGPEFLTYFQNEAQLEKSRLLSDRFSAERPKGSFSTLEIQRTEQGDSAMYLCASSYSRSILGTQYFGPGTRLLVL.